Presented here are 6 T cell receptor beta chains from one specimen sequenced in a study of blood T cell repertoires in COVID-19. TCRdb's table, derived via immunoSEQ multiplex PCR, lists solely in-frame clones and lacks some. The sample shows roughly 300,000 clones, 65% to 85% of them seen only once. Sequenced sample: peripheral blood. The receptors derive from a woman in her forties or fifties with acute or convalescent COVID-19.

J is TRBJ2-1 and V is TRBV18; D gene uncertain. CDR1 is KGHSH, CDR2 LQKENI, per germline. The V end lost 4 bases, the J end lost 7 bases, and 5 bases lay between the germline ends. This CDR3 spans 11 amino acids. CDR3 coding DNA: TGTGCCAGCTCACTAGAGAATGAGCAGTTCTTC. This codes for CASSLENEQFF.

The chain links TRBV19 to TRBJ2-7, with 12 bases lining up with TRBD2. With V trimmed by 4 bases and J by 2 bases, 3 bases remained unmatched. The CDR3 loop spans 15 amino acids. Germline V lookup: CDR1 LNHDA, CDR2 SQIVND (reference sequence). CDR3 protein: CASSTTSGGPYEQYV. The CDR3 DNA follows: TGTGCCAGTAGTACTACTAGCGGGGGGCCCTACGAGCAGTACGTC.

This clone appeared a single time. The chain's CDR3 is CASSKRGINTEAFF. CDR3 coding DNA: TGTGCCAGCAGTAAAAGGGGAATCAACACTGAAGCTTTCTTT. The chain is built from TRBV2 and TRBJ1-1, with D possibly being TRBD1 (5 bases). This CDR3 has 14 residues. CDR1 SNHLY and CDR2 FYNNEI come from the germline V gene. Trimming took off 5 bases at V and 2 bases at J, with 12 bases between the two ends.

The chain joins TRBV7-3 to TRBJ2-3, with TRBD1 as a possible D gene (5 bases). The CDR3 extends over 14 amino acids. Germline CDR1 is SGHTA and CDR2 is FQGTGA. V was pared by 5 bases and J by 2 bases, with 11 bases between. The CDR3 DNA reads as TGTGCCAGCAGCGGAGACAGAATCACAGATACGCAGTATTTT. Translation gives CASSGDRITDTQYF.

The V gene is TRBV19, the J gene TRBJ2-2, with 7 positions matching TRBD2. CDR3 size: 14 residues. Germline loops: CDR1 LNHDA, CDR2 SQIVND (reference sequence). J lost 5 bases, V lost 7 bases, and 7 bases had no gene match. CDR3 amino acids: CASNVRGYTGELFF. CDR3 DNA: TGTGCCAGTAATGTGCGGGGGTATACCGGGGAGCTGTTTTTT.

V is TRBV27 and J is TRBJ1-1, with a tentative D call TRBD1 (5 bases). V shed 4 bases and J shed 3 bases, with 15 bases lying between them. CDR1 is MNHEY and CDR2 is SMNVEV in the germline V gene (reference sequence). The CDR3 is made up of 15 amino acids. CDR3: CASSSGVAGDTEAFF. The DNA of the CDR3 is TGTGCCAGCAGTTCGGGGGTTGCTGGGGACACTGAAGCTTTCTTT.